The rows below give T cell receptor beta chains drawn from one sample of a study of patients and donors after allogeneic stem cell transplantation. MiXCR was run by TCRdb on the RT-PCR reads, yielding one entry per CDR3 protein. The data contain 80,000 to 90,000 distinct CDR3 sequences, around 48% of them seen just once; the ten biggest clones take up 60% to 65%. Sequences were obtained from blood, either unsorted or a sorted T cell fraction (not recorded which). These receptors came from a human donor who was either an allogeneic HSCT recipient or a stem cell or donor lymphocyte infusion donor (not recorded which). It is not recorded whose cells these are; they may come from a transplant donor. Each CDR3 is given with its conserved first and last residue. D genes are given only for firm matches. Some rows have no size entry. The others give once, few or many, or a class for an expanded clone.

>TRBJ1-6|few|TRBV5-1|.
TGCGCCAGCAGCTTAAGTCAACTGGATAATTCACCCCTCCACTTT
CASSLSQLDNSPLHF
>TRBJ2-7|.|TRBV9|TRBD2
TGTGCCAGCAGCGTATCTAGCGGGAGTTACGAGCAGTACTTC
CASSVSSGSYEQYF
>TRBJ2-4|.|TRBV20-1|.
TGCAGTGCGCCGCGCCAGGGTCACATTCAGTACTTC
CSAPRQGHIQYF
>TRBJ2-3|.|TRBV7-2|.
TGTGCCAGCAGCTGGGAGACTAGTTCAGATACGCAGTATTTT
CASSWETSSDTQYF
>TRBJ1-2|.|TRBV10-3|.
TGTGCCGCCTACACAGAGACTGGGGGCTACACCTTC
CAAYTETGGYTF
>TRBJ2-1|.|TRBV4-3|TRBD2
TGCGCCAGCAGCCAAGAGCCCCTAGCGGACAATGAGCAGTTCTTC
CASSQEPLADNEQFF
>TRBJ1-3|few|TRBV6-1|.
TGTGCCAGCACCCTATATATTGATTTTGGAAACACCATATATTTT
CASTLYIDFGNTIYF
>TRBJ1-5|few|TRBV28|TRBD1
TGTGCCAGCTCTGGCGGGACAGGGTGGCAGCCCCAGCATTTT
CASSGGTGWQPQHF
>TRBJ1-1|.|TRBV11-2|.
TGTGCCAGCAGCTCTAGGGGGGGTAACACTGAAGCTTTCTTT
CASSSRGGNTEAFF
>TRBJ1-5|.|TRBV20-1|.
TGCAGTGCTGGAAACAGGGATCATAGCAATCAGCCCCAGCATTTT
CSAGNRDHSNQPQHF
>TRBJ2-3|few|TRBV27|.
TGTGCCAGCAGTCCTACGTTTTTGTGGGATGCAGATACGCAGTATTTT
CASSPTFLWDADTQYF
>TRBJ1-1|.|TRBV24-1|.
TGTGCCACCAGTGATTCCCTGGCAGGGGAAGAGAGAGCTTTCTTT
CATSDSLAGEERAFF
>TRBJ1-4|.|TRBV7-3|.
TGTGCCAGCAGCCCACCCCTCTGGGGGCAAAGTGAAAAACTGTTTTTT
CASSPPLWGQSEKLFF
>TRBJ1-1|few|TRBV28|.
TGTGCCAGCAGTAATGACCAGGGGTCAAACACTGAAGCTTTCTTT
CASSNDQGSNTEAFF
>TRBJ1-4|.|TRBV4-3|.
TGCGCCAGCAGCCCCGGGAGGGGTTGGGAGGAAAAACTGTTTTTT
CASSPGRGWEEKLFF
>TRBJ1-1|few|TRBV20-1|.
TGCAGTACCCTGGAGCACACTGAAGCTTTCTTT
CSTLEHTEAFF
>TRBJ1-1|.|TRBV20-1|.
TGCAGTGCTCCGGATCGACGGAGGAACACTGAAGCTTTCTTT
CSAPDRRRNTEAFF
>TRBJ1-1|few|TRBV29-1|.
TGCAGCGTTGTCGGGGGGAGAGACACTGAAGCTTTCTTT
CSVVGGRDTEAFF
>TRBJ1-3|.|TRBV6-5|TRBD1
TGTGCCAGCAGTTACTCGTACGCAGGGGGCCCAGGAAACACCATATATTTT
CASSYSYAGGPGNTIYF
>TRBJ1-1|.|TRBV18|.
TGTGCCAGCTCACGTGGGCTCCCTGAAGCTTTCTTT
CASSRGLPEAFF
>TRBJ1-5|.|TRBV4-3|.
TGCGCCAGCAGCCAAGGCAGGGATTCAGGGCCCCAGCATTTT
CASSQGRDSGPQHF
>TRBJ2-3|.|TRBV20-1|TRBD1
TGCAGTGCTAGGGGACAGGGGGTCACAGATACGCAGTATTTT
CSARGQGVTDTQYF
>TRBJ1-5|.|TRBV24-1|TRBD1
TGTGCCACCAGCCTAACAGGGGACGATCAGCCCCAGCATTTT
CATSLTGDDQPQHF
>TRBJ2-3|.|TRBV10-3|TRBD1
TGTGCCACCAAGGGGGCCACAGATACGCAGTATTTT
CATKGATDTQYF
>TRBJ1-5|.|TRBV6-2/TRBV6-3|.
TGTGCCAGCAGTTACTCGCCTCAGCCCCAGCATTTT
CASSYSPQPQHF
>TRBJ1-1|once|TRBV14|.
TGTGCCAGCAGCCAAGTCGGCCGCCGACAGATCGCTGAAGCTTTCTTT
CASSQVGRRQIAEAFF
>TRBJ1-4|once|TRBV5-5|.
TGTGCCAGCAGCCCCCAGTCTGCAACTAATGAAAAACTGTTTTTT
CASSPQSATNEKLFF
>TRBJ1-3|.|TRBV7-9|.
TGTGCCAGCAGCTTCCCCAGGGTGCAAGGAAACACCATATATTTT
CASSFPRVQGNTIYF
>TRBJ1-3|few|TRBV30|.
TGTGCCTGGAGTGGTTCCGAAAGGTCGGGAAACACCATATATTTT
CAWSGSERSGNTIYF
>TRBJ1-6|.|TRBV28|TRBD1
TGTGCCAGCAGTTTCCTGACAGGGATAAGAAATTCACCCCTCCACTTT
CASSFLTGIRNSPLHF
>TRBJ1-1|.|TRBV27|.
TGTGCCAGCAGCAATCTTGGAGGCGTCACTGAAGCTTTCTTT
CASSNLGGVTEAFF
>TRBJ1-1|few|TRBV28|TRBD1
TGTGCCAGCAGTATTGCCCGGGACAGGAACACTGAAGCTTTCTTT
CASSIARDRNTEAFF